This paragraph reports one TCR beta chain. The data stem from a study of blood T cell repertoires in COVID-19. Study background: The United States, Italy and Spain supplied acute and convalescent COVID-19 samples.

The CDR3 has 15 residues. Germline V CDR1 and CDR2: KGHDR, SFDVKD. Trimming stripped 4 bases from V and 3 bases from J, with 12 bases between. In the original workflow: Reference gene primer amplification in the assay estimated nucleated cell counts. Libraries were prepared by immunoSEQ multiplex PCR; TCRdb keeps only in-frame clonotypes and omits some of them. V, J and clone size are taken as reported in that table, and D and trimming were inferred from the DNA itself. The data show 50,000 to 75,000 clones, around nine tenths seen once. The sequence came from a man aged 55 to 70 with acute or convalescent COVID-19. Sequenced material: peripheral blood. The chain is built from TRBV24-1 and TRBJ1-5, with D hard to call. CDR3 protein: CATSDSVTANQPQHF. The CDR3 nucleotides are TGTGCCACCAGTGACTCCGTCACAGCCAATCAGCCCCAGCATTTT.